This T cell receptor beta chain was recorded in a study of a mutant IDH1 vaccine in newly diagnosed glioma (dated by TCRdb to about 2021). Context from the whole study: Vaccination was initiated 4-6 weeks after radiotherapy alone, or concurrently with temozolomide cycles in the chemotherapy-containing groups. Peripheral blood was drawn at six visits: V03 (baseline), V05, V07, V10, V12 and V13. Prior to enrollment, standard therapy consisting of radiotherapy alone, temozolomide alone, or radiochemotherapy with temozolomide had been administered to patients, with the combination being received by most patients. Longitudinal TCRB deep sequencing was performed for roughly 25 treated patients wherever samples were available for exploratory analyses. The week-35 safety follow-up took place at visit V12, and the week-47 end of study took place at visit V13. Of the roughly 34 treated patients, approximately 62% were male and around 40% were female, and a mean age of approximately 40 years was recorded. The investigation overall reported the following: According to the authors, sample limitations meant that analyses of patient blood samples could not be reproduced. Pseudoprogression appeared unrelated to alterations in the top peripheral T cell clonotypes detected by TCRB sequencing. PBMC samples for TCRB deep sequencing were selected based on availability. Immune responses induced by the vaccine were seen in over 80% of patients across multiple MHC alleles.

The library was generated by the immunoSEQ multiplex PCR assay. Rearranged TCR beta chain sequences were amplified using the hsTCRB Kit according to the manufacturer's protocol. TCRB libraries were sequenced on an Illumina MiSeq. On the authors' methods: Demultiplexing, trimming and gene mapping were performed with the kit vendor's proprietary platform. The immuneACCESS repertoire file appears here via TCRdb, limited to in-frame rearrangements. These files lack a portion of the clones; in checked studies, under half of the deficit traces to unresolved V genes, and the cause of the others is not known. V and J calls and clone size are copied from that table; D and trimming were computed from the DNA. This sample gives tens of thousands of clones in total; 83% of them show up just once. 3.5% to 4.5% of the sample lies in the top ten. Sample time point, as interpreted from the label and publication: week 47, end of study. Each vaccine dose, consisting of 300 ug of a 20-mer mutant IDH1 peptide in Montanide, was administered subcutaneously with topical imiquimod. Across visits V03 through V10, patients got a total of eight vaccinations, given in weeks 1, 3, 5, 7, 11, 15, 19 and 23. Donors had newly diagnosed WHO grade 3 or 4 IDH1-mutant astrocytomas with loss of nuclear ATRX. The samples were drawn from NOA16, a multicentre, single-arm, open-label phase I trial in Germany that tested a mutant IDH1 peptide vaccine in humans for the first time. Genomic DNA for TCRB sequencing was extracted from EDTA blood using the DNeasy Blood and Tissue Kit.

This clone appeared once. It has no known antigen specificity. An end of the junction does not agree with germline; a read error may underlie this. The germline V gene gives CDR1 as LGHNT and CDR2 as FRNRAP. Measured from the cysteine to the phenylalanine, the CDR3 is 14 residues long. Only the CDR3 part of the read is kept: 42 bases, read in frame from the first base. The source material was PBMCs, sampled from a glioma patient whose treatment included an IDH1 peptide vaccine. This sequence was found in a man aged 30 to 39 with glioma. The sequence is built from TRBV12-5 and TRBJ1-1, with the D segment identity uncertain. The CDR3 has the sequence CASQNRYPNSEAFF. The DNA sequence is given as TGTGCTAGTCAGAATAGATACCCCAACAGTGAAGCTTTCTTT.